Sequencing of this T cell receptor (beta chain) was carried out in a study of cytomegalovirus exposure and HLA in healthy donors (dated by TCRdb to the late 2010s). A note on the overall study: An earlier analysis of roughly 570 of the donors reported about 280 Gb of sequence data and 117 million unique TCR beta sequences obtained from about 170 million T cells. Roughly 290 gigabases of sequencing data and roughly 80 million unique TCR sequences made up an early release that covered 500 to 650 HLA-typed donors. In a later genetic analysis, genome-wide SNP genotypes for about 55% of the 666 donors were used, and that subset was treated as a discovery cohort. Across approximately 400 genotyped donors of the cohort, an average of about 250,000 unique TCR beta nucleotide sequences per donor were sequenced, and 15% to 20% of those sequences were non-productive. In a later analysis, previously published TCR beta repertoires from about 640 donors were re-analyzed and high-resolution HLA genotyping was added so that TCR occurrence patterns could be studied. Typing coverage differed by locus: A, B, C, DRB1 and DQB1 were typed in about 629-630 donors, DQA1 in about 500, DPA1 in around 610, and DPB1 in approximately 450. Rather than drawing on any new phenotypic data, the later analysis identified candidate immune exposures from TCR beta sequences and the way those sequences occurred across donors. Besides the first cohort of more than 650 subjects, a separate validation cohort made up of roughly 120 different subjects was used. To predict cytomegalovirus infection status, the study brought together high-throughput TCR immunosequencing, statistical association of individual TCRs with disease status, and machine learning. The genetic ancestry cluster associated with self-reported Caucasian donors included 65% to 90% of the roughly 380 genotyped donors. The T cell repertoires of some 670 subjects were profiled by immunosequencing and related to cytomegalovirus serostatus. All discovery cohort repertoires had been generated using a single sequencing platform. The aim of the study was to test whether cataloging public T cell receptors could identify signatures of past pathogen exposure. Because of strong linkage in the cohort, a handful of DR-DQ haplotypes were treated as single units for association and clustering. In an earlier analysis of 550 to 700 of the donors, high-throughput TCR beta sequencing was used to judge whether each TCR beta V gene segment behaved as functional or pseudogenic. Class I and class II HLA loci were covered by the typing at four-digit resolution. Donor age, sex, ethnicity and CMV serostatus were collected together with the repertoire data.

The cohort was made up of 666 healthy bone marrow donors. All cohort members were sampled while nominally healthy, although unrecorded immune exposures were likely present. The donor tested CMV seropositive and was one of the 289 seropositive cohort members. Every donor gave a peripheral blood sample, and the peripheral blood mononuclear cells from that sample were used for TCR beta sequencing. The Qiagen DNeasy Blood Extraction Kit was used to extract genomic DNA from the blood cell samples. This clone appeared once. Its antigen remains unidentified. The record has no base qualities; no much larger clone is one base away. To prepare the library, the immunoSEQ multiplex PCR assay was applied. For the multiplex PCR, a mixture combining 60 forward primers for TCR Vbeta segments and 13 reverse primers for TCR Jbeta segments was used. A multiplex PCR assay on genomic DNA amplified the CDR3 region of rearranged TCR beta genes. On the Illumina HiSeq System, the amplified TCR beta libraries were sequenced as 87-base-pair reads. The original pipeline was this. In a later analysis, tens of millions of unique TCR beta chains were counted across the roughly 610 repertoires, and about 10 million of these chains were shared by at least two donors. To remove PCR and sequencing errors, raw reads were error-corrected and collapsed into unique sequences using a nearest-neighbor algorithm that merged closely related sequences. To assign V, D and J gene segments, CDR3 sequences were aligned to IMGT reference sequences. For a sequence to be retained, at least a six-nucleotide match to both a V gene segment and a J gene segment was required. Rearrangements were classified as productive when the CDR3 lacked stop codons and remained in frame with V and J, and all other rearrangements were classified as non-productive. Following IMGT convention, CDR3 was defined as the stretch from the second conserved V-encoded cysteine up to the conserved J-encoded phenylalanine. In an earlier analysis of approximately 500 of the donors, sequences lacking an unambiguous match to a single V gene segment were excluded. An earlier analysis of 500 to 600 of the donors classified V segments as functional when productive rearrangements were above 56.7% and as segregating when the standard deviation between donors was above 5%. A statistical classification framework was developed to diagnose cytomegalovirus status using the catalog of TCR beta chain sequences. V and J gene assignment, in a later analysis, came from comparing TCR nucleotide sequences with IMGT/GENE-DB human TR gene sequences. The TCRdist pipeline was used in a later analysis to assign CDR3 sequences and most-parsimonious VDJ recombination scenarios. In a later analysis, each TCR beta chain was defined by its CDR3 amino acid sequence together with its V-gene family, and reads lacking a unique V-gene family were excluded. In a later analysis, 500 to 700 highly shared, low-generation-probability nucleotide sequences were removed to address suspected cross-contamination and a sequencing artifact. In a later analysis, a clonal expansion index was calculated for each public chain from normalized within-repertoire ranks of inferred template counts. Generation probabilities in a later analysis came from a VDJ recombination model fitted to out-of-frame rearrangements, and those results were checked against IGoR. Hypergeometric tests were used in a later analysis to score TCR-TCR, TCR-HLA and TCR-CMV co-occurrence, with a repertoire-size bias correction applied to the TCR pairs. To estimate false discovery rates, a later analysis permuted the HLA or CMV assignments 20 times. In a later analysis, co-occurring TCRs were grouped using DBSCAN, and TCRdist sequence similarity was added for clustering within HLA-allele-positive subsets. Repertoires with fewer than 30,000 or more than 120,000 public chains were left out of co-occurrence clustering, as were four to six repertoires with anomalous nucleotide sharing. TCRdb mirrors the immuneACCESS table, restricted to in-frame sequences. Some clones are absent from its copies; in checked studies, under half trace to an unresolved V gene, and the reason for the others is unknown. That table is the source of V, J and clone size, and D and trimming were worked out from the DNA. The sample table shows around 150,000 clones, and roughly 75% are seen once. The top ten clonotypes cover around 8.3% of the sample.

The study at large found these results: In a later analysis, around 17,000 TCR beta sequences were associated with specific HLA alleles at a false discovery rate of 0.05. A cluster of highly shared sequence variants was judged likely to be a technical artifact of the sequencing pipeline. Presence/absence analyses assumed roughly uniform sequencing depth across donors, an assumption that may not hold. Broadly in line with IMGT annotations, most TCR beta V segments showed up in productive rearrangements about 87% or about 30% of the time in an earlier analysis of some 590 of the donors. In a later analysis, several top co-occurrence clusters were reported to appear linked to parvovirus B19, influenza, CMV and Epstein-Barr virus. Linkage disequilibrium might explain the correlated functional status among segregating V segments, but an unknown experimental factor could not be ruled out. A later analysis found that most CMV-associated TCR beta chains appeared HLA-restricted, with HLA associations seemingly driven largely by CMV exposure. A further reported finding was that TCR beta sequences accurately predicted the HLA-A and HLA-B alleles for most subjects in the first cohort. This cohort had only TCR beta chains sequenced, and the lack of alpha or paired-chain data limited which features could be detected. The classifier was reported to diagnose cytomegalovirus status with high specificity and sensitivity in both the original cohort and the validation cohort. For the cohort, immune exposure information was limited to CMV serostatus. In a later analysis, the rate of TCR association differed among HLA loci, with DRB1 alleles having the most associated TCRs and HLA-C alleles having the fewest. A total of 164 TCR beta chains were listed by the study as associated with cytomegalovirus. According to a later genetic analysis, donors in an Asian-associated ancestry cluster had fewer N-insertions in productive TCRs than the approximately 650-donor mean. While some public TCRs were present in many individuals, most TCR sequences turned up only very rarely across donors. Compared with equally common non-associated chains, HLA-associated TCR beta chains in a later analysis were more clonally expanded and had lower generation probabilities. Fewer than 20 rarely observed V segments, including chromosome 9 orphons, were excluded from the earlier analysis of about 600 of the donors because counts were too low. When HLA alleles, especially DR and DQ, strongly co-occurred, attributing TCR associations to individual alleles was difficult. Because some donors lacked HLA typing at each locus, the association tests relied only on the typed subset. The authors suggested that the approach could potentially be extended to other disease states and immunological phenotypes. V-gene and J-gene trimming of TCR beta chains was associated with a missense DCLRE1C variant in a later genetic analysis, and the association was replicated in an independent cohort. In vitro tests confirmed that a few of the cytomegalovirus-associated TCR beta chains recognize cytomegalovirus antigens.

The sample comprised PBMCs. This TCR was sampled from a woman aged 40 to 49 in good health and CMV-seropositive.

In nucleotides, the sequence is TGTGCCAGCAGCTTAGGCGGGACCGAGGAGACCCAGTACTTC. It translates to CASSLGGTEETQYF. The V gene is TRBV7-3 and the J gene is TRBJ2-5, and perhaps TRBD2 as D gene, on 6 matching bases. Looking up the germline V gene yields CDR1 SGHTA and CDR2 FQGTGA. The germline ends are 12 bases apart after V is trimmed by 2 bases and J by 5 bases. The CDR3, cysteine through phenylalanine, is 14 amino acids long. Only the CDR3 region is kept as DNA, spanning 42 bases read in frame from base 1.